This passage covers 12 T cell receptor beta chains from one sample sequenced in a study of control samples from healthy donors and cancer patients. Sequencing was performed with immunoSEQ multiplex PCR; in TCRdb, only in-frame clones are kept and a portion is missing. Of almost 90,000 clones in the sample, more than 75% were seen once. Sequences were obtained from blood. Receptor source: a man younger than 40 in good health.

The chain links TRBV5-1 to TRBJ2-2, with TRBD2 matching 14 bases. Germline loops: CDR1 SGHRS, CDR2 YFSETQ. Germline trimming cut 2 bases from V and 3 bases from J; bases unmatched to any gene: 6. This CDR3 spans 18 amino acids. The CDR3 reads CASSFGLAGGRYTGELFF. The CDR3 nucleotides are TGCGCCAGCAGCTTCGGACTAGCGGGGGGCCGGTACACCGGGGAGCTGTTTTTT.

The sample holds one count of this clone. This chain connects TRBV14 to TRBJ2-3; the D gene is possibly TRBD1 (5 bases). The CDR3 is 17 residues long. CDR1 SGHDN and CDR2 FVKESK come from the germline V gene. Between the trimmed V and J ends, which lost 3 bases and 0 bases, there was a span of 16 bases. The CDR3 region has the DNA TGTGCCAGCAGCCAGTTCAGTGGTCGGACAAGCACAGATACGCAGTATTTT. It specifies CASSQFSGRTSTDTQYF.

As DNA, the CDR3 is TGTGCCTGGAGTGTACAGGACAATCAGCCCCAGCATTTT. Encoded protein: CAWSVQDNQPQHF. The rearrangement links TRBV30 to TRBJ1-5; a possible D gene is TRBD1 (5 bases). V dropped 0 bases and J dropped 3 bases, with 6 bases sitting between them. Germline-derived CDR1 and CDR2 are GTSNPN and SVGIG (reference sequence). The CDR3 is made up of 13 amino acids.

CDR3 region: CASSSGGRPQETQYF. CDR3 nucleotides: TGTGCCAGTAGTAGCGGGGGGCGCCCCCAAGAGACCCAGTACTTC. The chain links TRBV19 to TRBJ2-5, with 8 bases matching TRBD2. With V trimmed by 4 bases and J by 1 base, 5 bases remained unmatched. This CDR3 contains 15 residues. Germline loops: CDR1 LNHDA, CDR2 SQIVND (reference sequence).

V usage is TRBV19 and J usage is TRBJ1-5; 8 bases fit TRBD1. The CDR3 covers 13 residues. The V and J ends lost 9 bases and 6 bases, in that order; junction bases with no gene match: 7. Germline V lookup: CDR1 LNHDA, CDR2 SQIVND (reference sequence). The CDR3, as DNA: TGTGCCAGCGGAGTTCAGGGGGCTCAGCCCCAGCATTTT. This encodes CASGVQGAQPQHF.

The chain has TRBV19 and TRBJ1-1; unclear D gene. Between the trimmed V and J ends, which lost 7 bases and 4 bases, there was a span of 7 bases. This CDR3 is 11 amino acids long. CDR1 LNHDA and CDR2 SQIVND come from the germline V gene (reference sequence). The CDR3 region is CASKGTTEAFF. In DNA form, the CDR3 reads TGTGCCAGTAAGGGAACCACTGAAGCTTTCTTT. Drawing the rest from reference TRBV19 and TRBJ1-1, the complete variable domain is DGGITQSPKYLFRKEGQNVTLSCEQNLNHDAMYWYRQDPGQGLRLIYYSQIVNDFQKGDIAEGYSVSREKKESFPLTVTSAQKNPTAFYLCASKGTTEAFFGQGTRLTVV.

This clone was seen a few times. This rearrangement joins TRBV5-1 to TRBJ2-3, with TRBD1 matching 8 bases. The CDR3 is 15 amino acids. CDR1 is SGHRS, CDR2 YFSETQ, per germline. The trim removed 3 bases at V and 0 bases at J, leaving 3 bases unmatched. CDR3 nucleotides: TGCGCCAGCAGCTCGACAGGGGACAGCACAGATACGCAGTATTTT. Translation gives CASSSTGDSTDTQYF.

The chain combines TRBV9 with TRBJ2-7; no reliable D call. With 0 bases removed from V and 2 bases from J, the gap between germline ends came to 12 bases. Germline CDR1 is SGDLS and CDR2 is YYNGEE. The CDR3 covers 15 residues. The CDR3, as DNA: TGTGCCAGCAGCGTAGTCGCAGGACCGACCTACGAGCAGTACTTC. Translation: CASSVVAGPTYEQYF.

J is TRBJ1-2 and V is TRBV29-1; 9 bases agree with TRBD1. J gave up 6 bases and V 4 bases, and 6 bases lay outside the gene matches. Germline V gene sequence: CDR1 SQVTM, CDR2 ANQGSEA. The CDR3 loop spans 13 amino acids. CDR3 sequence (DNA): TGCAGCGTTGGGGACAGGGTGGGGGATGGCTACACCTTC. As protein: CSVGDRVGDGYTF. Supplemented by reference TRBV29-1 and TRBJ1-2, the full variable domain reads SAVISQKPSRDICQRGTSLTIQCQVDSQVTMMFWYRQQPGQSLTLIATANQGSEATYESGFVIDKFPISRPNLTFSTLTVSNMSPEDSSIYLCSVGDRVGDGYTFGSGTRLTVV.

J is TRBJ1-5 and V is TRBV6-1; D is ambiguous. Germline V gene sequence: CDR1 MNHNS, CDR2 SASEGT. The CDR3 has 13 residues. V was shortened by 0 bases and J by 9 bases, with 9 bases between the two germline ends. CDR3 DNA sequence: TGTGCCAGCAGTGAAGCGAGGTCGGGGCCCCAGCATTTT. Encoded protein: CASSEARSGPQHF.

The V gene is TRBV15, the J gene TRBJ1-5; tentative D call: TRBD1 (5 bases). CDR3 length: 15 residues. The V gene's germline CDR1 is LNHNV and CDR2 YYDKDF (reference sequence). Trimming took 0 bases from V and 6 from J, leaving 12 bases between them. Here the CDR3 reads CATSRDPGPGQPQHF. The CDR3 DNA reads as TGTGCCACCAGCAGAGATCCAGGGCCAGGTCAGCCCCAGCATTTT.

The J gene is TRBJ2-3, the V gene TRBV5-1, with a tentative D call TRBD2 (7 bases). Trimming took 0 bases from V and 2 from J, leaving 19 bases between them. Germline values: CDR1 SGHRS, CDR2 YFSETQ. The CDR3 has 18 amino acids. CDR3 sequence (DNA): TGCGCCAGCAGCTTGGGAGGTCGCTACGGGGGGCACACAGATACGCAGTATTTT. Encoded protein: CASSLGGRYGGHTDTQYF.